Below are 25 T cell receptor beta chains sequenced from a single sample in a study of patients and donors after allogeneic stem cell transplantation. TCRdb fed the RT-PCR reads into MiXCR, producing one record per CDR3 protein. The data contain 200,000 to 250,000 distinct CDR3 sequences, around 14% of them seen just once; the ten biggest clones take up 9.5% to 13%. The sequenced material came from blood, either unsorted or a sorted T cell fraction (not recorded which). The receptors stem from a human donor who was either an allogeneic HSCT recipient or a stem cell or donor lymphocyte infusion donor (not recorded which). It is not recorded whose cells these are; they may come from a transplant donor.

Ten or more counts support this clonotype. This rearrangement joins TRBV12-3 or TRBV12-4 to TRBJ2-2; 7 positions match TRBD2. This CDR3 has 14 residues. V shed 6 bases and J 7 bases; nucleotides not matched to a gene: 8. For the CDR3, the DNA is TGTGCCAGCAGATCGGGGGGTGGGGTCGGGGAGCTGTTTTTT. It specifies CASRSGGGVGELFF.

The CDR3 coding sequence is TGCAGTGCTAGTAATCTCGGACAGGTTTCTGGAAACACCATATATTTT. Translating gives CSASNLGQVSGNTIYF. V usage is TRBV20-1 and J usage is TRBJ1-3; 7 nucleotides align to TRBD1. This CDR3 spans 16 amino acids. V lost 3 bases to trimming and J lost 1 base; unmatched junction nucleotides: 9. Germline V gene data show CDR1 as DFQATT and CDR2 as SNEGSKA (reference sequence).

This clonotype was counted at least ten times. DNA of the CDR3: TGCGCCAGCAGCTTGCGAGGGATCAATTCACCCCTCCACTTT. This encodes CASSLRGINSPLHF. This chain links TRBV5-1 with TRBJ1-6, with D unclear. V lost 1 base, J lost 7 bases, and 9 bases lay in between. This CDR3 is 14 amino acids long. Germline assignment: CDR1 SGHRS and CDR2 YFSETQ.

This clonotype was counted a few times. DNA of the CDR3: TGTGCCAGCAGCCAATATCAGGGTGGAACTAATGAAAAACTGTTTTTT. It yields the protein CASSQYQGGTNEKLFF. The chain joins TRBV4-2 to TRBJ1-4, with a weak D call TRBD1 (5 bases). The germline V gene encodes CDR1 LGHNA and CDR2 YNFKEQ. Between the trimmed V and J ends, which lost 2 bases and 1 base, there was a span of 11 bases. The CDR3 loop spans 16 amino acids.

At least ten counts were recorded for this clonotype. This chain uses TRBV5-1 with TRBJ2-2, with D uncertain. V lost 0 bases and J 7 bases, leaving 10 bases between the germline ends. Looked up from germline, CDR1 is SGHRS and CDR2 is YFSETQ. This CDR3 has 14 residues. The CDR3 region is CASSLAQDYGELFF. CDR3 bases: TGCGCCAGCAGCTTGGCCCAGGATTACGGGGAGCTGTTTTTT.

This clonotype was seen more than once but under ten times. This chain joins TRBV3-1 and TRBJ2-2, with TRBD2 as a possible D gene (5 bases). V lost 7 bases, J lost 6 bases, and 15 bases lay in between. There are 14 residues in the CDR3. The germline gives CDR1 LGHDT, CDR2 YNNKEL (reference sequence). The CDR3 DNA reads TGTGCCAGCACCACTAGAGATGGAGCCGGGGAGCTGTTTTTT. It is translated as CASTTRDGAGELFF.

In its sample, this clonotype was seen a few times. The rearrangement links TRBV10-2 to TRBJ1-3; no clear D. Germline V gene lookup returns CDR1 WSHSY and CDR2 SAAADI. This CDR3 spans 12 amino acids. V lost 7 bases to trimming and J lost 0 bases, with 4 bases between them. The CDR3 is CASTDSGNTIYF. In DNA, the CDR3 is TGCGCCAGCACTGACTCTGGAAACACCATATATTTT.

The V and J genes are TRBV30 and TRBJ2-7; possible D gene TRBD2, 6 bases. The CDR3 consists of 12 residues. CDR1 is GTSNPN and CDR2 is SVGIG in the germline V gene (reference sequence). V was trimmed by 3 bases and J by 4 bases, leaving 10 bases between them. The CDR3 DNA reads TGTGCCTGGAGCGCCCGGGGGTACGAGCAGTACTTC. This codes for CAWSARGYEQYF.

In its sample, this clonotype was seen a few times. V gene TRBV2 combines with J gene TRBJ1-5; D uncertain. The V gene's germline CDR1 is SNHLY and CDR2 FYNNEI. V was pared by 3 bases and J by 1 base, with 4 bases between. This CDR3 has 13 residues. CDR3 sequence: CASSDDSNQPQHF. The CDR3 DNA reads as TGTGCCAGCAGTGATGACAGCAATCAGCCCCAGCATTTT.

Many counts were recorded for this clonotype. This chain connects TRBV5-5 to TRBJ1-1, with 7 bases matching TRBD1. CDR1 and CDR2 from the germline V gene are SGHKS and YYEKEE (reference sequence). The trim removed 4 bases at V and 5 bases at J, leaving 17 bases unmatched. The CDR3 spans 17 residues. CDR3 loop: CASSPGRQGIWSTEAFF. The CDR3, as DNA: TGTGCCAGCAGCCCAGGCAGACAGGGAATTTGGTCGACTGAAGCTTTCTTT. The full variable domain, with the rest looked up from reference TRBV5-5 and TRBJ1-1, is DAGVTQSPTHLIKTRGQQVTLRCSPISGHKSVSWYQQVLGQGPQFIFQYYEKEERGRGNFPDRFSARQFPNYSSELNVNALLLGDSALYLCASSPGRQGIWSTEAFFGQGTRLTVV.

This clonotype has a count of ten or more. CDR3 residues: CASSSTSGPSYEQYF. CDR3 nucleotides: TGCGCCAGCAGCTCTACTAGCGGACCATCCTACGAGCAGTACTTC. This chain links TRBV5-1 with TRBJ2-7; the match to TRBD2 covers 8 bases. The CDR3 consists of 15 residues. Germline lookup yields CDR1 SGHRS and CDR2 YFSETQ. V shed 3 bases, J shed 1 base, and the junction held 6 bases outside the gene matches.

There are many counts of this clonotype. The genes are TRBV7-2 and TRBJ1-1; tentatively, D is TRBD1 (5 bases). The CDR3 covers 17 residues. The V gene's germline CDR1 is SGHTA and CDR2 FQGNSA. V was pared by 1 base and J by 1 base, with 16 bases between. CDR3 residues: CASSLGPSQGGNTEAFF. For the CDR3, the DNA is TGTGCCAGCAGCTTAGGGCCTTCGCAGGGAGGGAACACTGAAGCTTTCTTT.

The chain carries TRBV29-1 and TRBJ2-3, with 11 nucleotides matching TRBD2. The CDR3 runs to 14 residues. Per germline, CDR1 SQVTM and CDR2 ANQGSEA. V lost 7 bases, J lost 3 bases, and 6 bases stayed unmatched. The DNA for the CDR3 is TGCAGCGCTGGGGCTAGCGGGAGGACAGATACGCAGTATTTT. This gives the protein CSAGASGRTDTQYF.

This clonotype was seen repeatedly, ten times or more. The V and J genes are TRBV20-1 and TRBJ2-3; possible D gene TRBD2, 6 bases. CDR1 DFQATT and CDR2 SNEGSKA come from the germline V gene (reference sequence). This CDR3 contains 12 residues. Trimming pared 6 bases from V and 5 bases from J, leaving 12 bases between. Written as DNA, the CDR3 is TGCAGTGCCAGATGGGGGGTAGATACGCAGTATTTT. This gives the protein CSARWGVDTQYF.

This clonotype has only a few counts. The gene calls are TRBV10-3 and TRBJ1-2; D remains ambiguous. Germline-derived CDR1 and CDR2 are ENHRY and SYGVKD. The ends were cut back, 3 bases at V and 0 bases at J, with 11 bases in the middle. CDR3 length: 15 residues. The CDR3 DNA reads as TGTGCCATCAGTGACCCGGGAATTTCTAACTATGGCTACACCTTC. This encodes CAISDPGISNYGYTF.

This chain uses TRBV2 with TRBJ2-5; 10 bases map to TRBD2. J lost 5 bases, V lost 1 base, and 10 bases had no gene match. Germline-derived CDR1 and CDR2 are SNHLY and FYNNEI. CDR3 length: 17 amino acids. The CDR3 protein is CASSEGGLAGAWETQYF. As DNA, the CDR3 is TGTGCCAGCAGTGAAGGCGGGCTAGCGGGGGCGTGGGAGACCCAGTACTTC. Based on the CDR3 plus reference TRBV2 and TRBJ2-5, the full variable domain is EPEVTQTPSHQVTQMGQEVILRCVPISNHLYFYWYRQILGQKVEFLVSFYNNEISEKSEIFDDQFSVERPDGSNFTLKIRSTKLEDSAMYFCASSEGGLAGAWETQYFGPGTRLLVL.

This clonotype was detected many times. V usage is TRBV4-1 and J usage is TRBJ1-2, with TRBD1 matching over 7 bases. Germline lookup yields CDR1 MGHRA and CDR2 YSYEKL. This CDR3 comprises 15 residues. V trimming: 2 bases; J trimming: 5 bases; junction bases outside the gene matches: 8. The CDR3 nucleotides are TGCGCCAGCAGCCAACAAACCGAGGGGGCGTATGGCTACACCTTC. The encoded protein is CASSQQTEGAYGYTF.

The V and J genes are TRBV4-3 and TRBJ2-6; 11 nucleotides align to TRBD1. This CDR3 has 19 residues. The ends lost 4 bases at V and 0 bases at J; junction bases unmatched: 8. Germline values: CDR1 LGHNA, CDR2 YSLEER. The CDR3, as DNA: TGCGCCAGCAGCCCAGGCCCAGGGACAGGGGGCTCTGGGGCCAACGTCCTGACTTTC. Translation gives CASSPGPGTGGSGANVLTF.

This clonotype has more than one count but fewer than ten. The chain has TRBV20-1 and TRBJ1-2; no clear D. Germline CDR1 is DFQATT and CDR2 is SNEGSKA (reference sequence). The CDR3 runs 11 residues. Trimming took off 3 bases at V and 8 bases at J, with 10 bases between the two ends. The CDR3, as DNA: TGCAGTGCTAGCGTCCAAGGCGGCTACACCTTC. Amino acids: CSASVQGGYTF.

There are many counts of this clonotype. The chain is built from TRBV4-3 and TRBJ2-7, with TRBD1 as a possible D gene (5 bases). This CDR3 spans 15 amino acids. Trimming took 0 bases from V and 6 from J, leaving 15 bases between them. The germline V gene encodes CDR1 LGHNA and CDR2 YSLEER. The chain's CDR3 is CASSQEAAGPGEQYF. In DNA, the CDR3 is TGCGCCAGCAGCCAAGAGGCGGCAGGGCCCGGCGAGCAGTACTTC.

This clonotype was detected many times. This rearrangement joins TRBV20-1 to TRBJ1-1; D ambiguous. Germline assignment: CDR1 DFQATT and CDR2 SNEGSKA (reference sequence). The length of the CDR3 is 13 residues. V was shortened by 4 bases and J by 5 bases, with 14 bases between the two germline ends. CDR3 in amino acids: CSATELTGTEAFF. CDR3 bases: TGCAGTGCTACGGAGCTAACGGGGACTGAAGCTTTCTTT.

This clonotype is categorized as medium-sized. J is TRBJ1-3 and V is TRBV29-1; no clear D gene. The CDR3 is 14 amino acids. From germline, CDR1 is SQVTM and CDR2 ANQGSEA. Between the trimmed V and J ends, which lost 6 bases and 0 bases, there was a span of 12 bases. This chain's CDR3 is CSVVYGGSGNTIYF. CDR3 DNA sequence: TGCAGCGTCGTCTACGGCGGCTCTGGAAACACCATATATTTT.

This chain joins TRBV9 and TRBJ1-6; 8 positions agree with TRBD1. Trimming cost V 1 base and J 8 bases; bases outside gene matches: 2. The CDR3 loop spans 14 amino acids. The germline V gene encodes CDR1 SGDLS and CDR2 YYNGEE. The CDR3 coding sequence is TGTGCCAGCAGCGTAATGGACAGGGATTCACCCCTCCACTTT. This gives the protein CASSVMDRDSPLHF.

The gene calls are TRBV19 and TRBJ1-1; TRBD1 is a possible D gene (6 bases). Germline CDR1 reads LNHDA; CDR2 reads SQIVND (reference sequence). The CDR3 is 14 residues long. V was pared by 5 bases and J by 5 bases, with 15 bases between. CDR3 region: CASSPGHRETEAFF. In nucleotides, the CDR3 is TGTGCCAGTAGTCCCGGACACAGGGAAACTGAAGCTTTCTTT.

The chain links TRBV7-2 to TRBJ1-2; D not resolved. The germline gives CDR1 SGHTA, CDR2 FQGNSA. This CDR3 has 13 amino acids. Between the trimmed V and J ends, which lost 5 bases and 2 bases, there was a span of 9 bases. The chain's CDR3 is CASSPPVNYGYTF. Written as DNA, the CDR3 is TGTGCCAGCAGCCCCCCTGTAAACTATGGCTACACCTTC.